This T cell receptor (beta chain) was captured in a study of T cells after posttransplantation cyclophosphamide. Regarding the study as a whole: Donor-recipient repertoire similarity was low at 1-2 months, rising over year one.

This clone was observed a handful of times. Its antigen is not identified. Cyclophosphamide on days +3 and +4 followed busulfan-fludarabine conditioning and a marrow graft. TCRdb keeps only in-frame clones here, not all; method: immunoSEQ multiplex PCR. Among some 19,000 clones listed, roughly 72% were seen once. Here the sequenced sample was PBMCs, taken after an allogeneic stem cell transplant with post-transplant cyclophosphamide. This sequence originates from a male patient younger than 45 who received an allogeneic stem cell transplant from a related donor, was CMV-positive, and had acute GVHD only. Some T cells may be graft donor cells.

CDR3 protein: CASSTRDRVYEQYF. CDR3 coding DNA: TGTGCCAGTAGTACAAGGGACAGGGTTTACGAGCAGTACTTC. The rearrangement links TRBV19 to TRBJ2-7, with 9 bases aligning to TRBD1. The CDR3 runs 14 residues. Germline V gene sequence: CDR1 LNHDA, CDR2 SQIVND (reference sequence). V was clipped by 4 bases and J by 4 bases; unmatched bases: 5.